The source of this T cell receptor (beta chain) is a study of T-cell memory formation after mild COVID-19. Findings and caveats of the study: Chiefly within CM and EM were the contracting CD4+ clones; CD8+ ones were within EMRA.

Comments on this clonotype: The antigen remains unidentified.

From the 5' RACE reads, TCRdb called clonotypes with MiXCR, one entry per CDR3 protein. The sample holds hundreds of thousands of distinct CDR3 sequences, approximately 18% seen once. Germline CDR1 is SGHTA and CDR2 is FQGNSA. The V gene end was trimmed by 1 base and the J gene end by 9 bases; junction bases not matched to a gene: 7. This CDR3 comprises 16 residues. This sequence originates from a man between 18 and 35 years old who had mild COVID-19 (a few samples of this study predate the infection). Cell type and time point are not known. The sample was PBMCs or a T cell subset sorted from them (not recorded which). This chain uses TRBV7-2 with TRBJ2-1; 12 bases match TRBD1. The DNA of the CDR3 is TGTGCCAGCAGCTTAGGTAGGGACAGGGGGCTCGGTGAGCAGTTCTTC. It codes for CASSLGRDRGLGEQFF.